The present TCR beta chain was sequenced within a study of T cell responses to AZD1222 COVID-19 vaccine (dated by TCRdb to the early 2020s). Study-wide context: TCR sequencing covered 233 trial participants: 207 given two doses of AZD1222 and 26 given two doses of MenACWY control vaccine. Enrollment into the trials was organized by age into subgroups of 18-55, 56-69 and 70-plus years, and those subgroups contained roughly 140, 27 and 60 TCR-sequenced participants, respectively.

The CDR3 regions of human TCRbeta chains were subjected to immunosequencing. The study's own analysis went as follows. Repertoire TCRs were checked for matches against a reference library of SARS-CoV-2-specific TCRs that had been generated using the MIRA antigen-specificity platform. Breadth was defined as the fraction of unique TCRs that were SARS-CoV-2-associated. Depth was defined as the fraction of total T cells that were SARS-CoV-2-associated. Using the MIRA data, every spike-specific TCR was mapped to the spike region that the TCR reacted to and assigned to either a CD4 or a CD8 class. Log10-transformed breadth and depth values were compared by one-way ANOVA with Sidak's multiple comparisons tests. TCRdb mirrors the immuneACCESS table, restricted to in-frame sequences. Some clones are absent from its copies; in checked studies, under half trace to an unresolved V gene, and the reason for the others is unknown. V, J and clone size were drawn from that table, and D and trimming were deduced from the DNA. The sample table lists some 180,000 clones, around 94% of them with a count of one. The ten largest clones represent roughly 1.7% of the sample.

V and J lose 0 bases and 7 bases, and a span of 12 bases separates them. Its CDR3 holds 14 amino acids, cysteine through phenylalanine. Just CDR3 DNA is preserved here, 42 bases in frame from base 1. Looking up the germline V gene yields CDR1 KGHSH and CDR2 LQKENI. What the work shows at the level of the full study, not this receptor alone: A significant rise in spike-specific TCR breadth and depth was observed after two AZD1222 doses relative to day 0 and relative to MenACWY recipients. The whole spike protein was spanned by vaccine-associated CD4 TCRs, and dominant responses were seen in regions 160-218 and 743-854. Conclusions about previously exposed vaccinees are limited because only five to seven AZD1222 recipients were SARS-CoV-2 seropositive at baseline. The 56-69-year group was small, and its depth increase did not reach significance, likely because of low power. Because no samples from the day 14 peak response were available, repertoires could be characterized only after the peak T cell response. Participants were mostly white British, with more females than males. The authors suggested clonal diversity may have been underestimated. Reportedly, almost half of the unique spike-specific TCRs recognized epitopes lying outside the regions that are mutated in the B.1.351 and B.1.1.7 variants.

A note on this clone: Its antigen target is currently unknown. Per-nucleotide qualities are absent, and no much larger clonotype sits a single base away.

Sample time point, as interpreted from the label and publication: about 28 days (+/-7) after the second vaccine dose. AZD1222 recipients whose second dose came at about 4 weeks and those whose second dose came at about 12 weeks were combined into one group, since spike-specific TCR depth and breadth did not differ between the two schedules. Vaccinee samples came from UK trials COV001 and COV002, including a single-blind randomized controlled phase 2/3 trial of AZD1222 (ChAdOx1 nCoV-19) in healthy adults. Trial participant PBMC samples were collected at day 0 and day 28 after the second dose for TCRbeta chain sequencing.

The sample was peripheral blood, taken 28 days after the second AZD1222 dose. The rearranged segments are TRBV18 and TRBJ2-5; there is no confident call for the D gene. This TCR was sampled from an adult who received the AZD1222 COVID-19 vaccine. CDR3 reads: CASSPPTQPGTQYF. The DNA sequence reads TGTGCCAGCTCACCACCAACACAACCGGGGACCCAGTACTTC.